Included here is one T cell receptor (beta chain) sequence, with context. This entry is derived from a study of shared T cell receptors in the human thymus. The germline V gene has CDR1 SGHRS and CDR2 YFSETQ. V was clipped by 5 bases and J by 4 bases, with 9 bases between them. The CDR3 contains 12 residues. Generated by immunoSEQ multiplex PCR, the TCRdb table keeps only in-frame clones and is missing some. This repertoire shows a few hundred thousand clones, 85% to 95% found once; its top ten account for 0.015% to 0.02%. This chain links TRBV5-1 with TRBJ1-1; D is undetermined. Sequencing used thymocytes. The receptor was isolated from a human donor. The CDR3 DNA reads as TGCGCCAGCAGGTCGACGGGCACTGAAGCTTTCTTT. It specifies CASRSTGTEAFF.